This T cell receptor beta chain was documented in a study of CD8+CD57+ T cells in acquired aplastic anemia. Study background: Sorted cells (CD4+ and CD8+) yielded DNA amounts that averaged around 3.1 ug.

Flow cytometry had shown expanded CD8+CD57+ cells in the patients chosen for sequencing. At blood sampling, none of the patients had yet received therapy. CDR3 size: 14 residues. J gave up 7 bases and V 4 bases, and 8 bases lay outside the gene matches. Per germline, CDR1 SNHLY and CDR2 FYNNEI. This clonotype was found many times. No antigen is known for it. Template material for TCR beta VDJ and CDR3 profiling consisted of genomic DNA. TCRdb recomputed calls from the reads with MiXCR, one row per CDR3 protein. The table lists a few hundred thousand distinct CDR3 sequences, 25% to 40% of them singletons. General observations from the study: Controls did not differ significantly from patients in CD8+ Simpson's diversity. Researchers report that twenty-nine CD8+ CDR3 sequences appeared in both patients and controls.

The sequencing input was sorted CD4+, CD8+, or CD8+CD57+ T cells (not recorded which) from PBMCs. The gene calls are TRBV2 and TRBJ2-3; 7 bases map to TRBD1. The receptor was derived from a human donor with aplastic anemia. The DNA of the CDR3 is TGTGCCAGCAGTGGGGTAGACAGGGCAAATACGCAGTATTTT. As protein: CASSGVDRANTQYF.